The 17 T cell receptor beta chains below were found in one sample sequenced in a study of CD8+ T cells in alopecia areata. Treatment denoted: oral pan-JAK inhibitor, 5-10 mg twice daily. In each case, RNA was isolated and then reverse transcribed into cDNA as the sequencing template. The data were produced by immunoSEQ multiplex PCR, yet TCRdb's version contains in-frame clones alone and is incomplete. Counted here are about 190,000 clones, about three fifths occurring once; the ten biggest clones make up approximately 1.3%. Sequenced material: CD4+ T cells sorted from blood, taken at approximately week 50, from a patient treated with tofacitinib. Source of these receptors: a human donor with alopecia areata.

The J gene is TRBJ2-4, the V gene TRBV30; 7 bases are shared with TRBD1. Per the germline V gene, CDR1 is GTSNPN and CDR2 is SVGIG (reference sequence). The length of the CDR3 is 16 residues. V was clipped by 2 bases and J by 8 bases; unmatched bases: 15. The CDR3 loop is CAWSTGAIVFGDIQYF. The CDR3 coding sequence is TGTGCCTGGAGTACAGGGGCTATCGTGTTCGGGGACATTCAGTACTTC. The whole variable domain, remainder taken from reference TRBV30 and TRBJ2-4, is SQTIHQWPATLVQPVGSPLSLECTVEGTSNPNLYWYRQAAGRGLQLLFYSVGIGQISSEVPQNLSASRPQDRQFILSSKKLLLSDSGFYLCAWSTGAIVFGDIQYFGAGTRLSVL.

The CDR3 region is CASSLEVGTGDYYGYTF. The CDR3 bases are TGCGCCAGCAGCTTGGAGGTGGGGACAGGGGACTACTATGGCTACACCTTC. This sequence joins TRBV5-1 and TRBJ1-2, with TRBD1 matching over 10 bases. The germline V gene encodes CDR1 SGHRS and CDR2 YFSETQ. V shed 0 bases and J 3 bases; nucleotides not matched to a gene: 8. The CDR3 runs to 17 residues.

Many counts were recorded for this clone. The CDR3 here is CASSQDRDLTDTQYF. CDR3 in DNA: TGCGCCAGCAGCCAGGACAGGGATCTCACAGATACGCAGTATTTT. This chain links TRBV5-1 with TRBJ2-3; 8 nucleotides match TRBD1. This CDR3 comprises 15 residues. J was trimmed by 2 bases and V by 4 bases; bases with no gene match: 6. Germline-derived CDR1 and CDR2 are SGHRS and YFSETQ.

Turning to this clone: Compared with germline, one end of the junction differs, possibly owing to a read error. Other DNA sequences within the sample encode an identical CDR3. DNA for the CDR3: TGCAGCGTTGAGCTTACAGGGGGAAGCAGCAACCAGCCCCAGCATTTT. The encoded protein is CSVELTGGSSNQPQHF. The J gene is TRBJ1-5, the V gene TRBV29-1; 8 bases agree with TRBD1. In germline, CDR1 is SQVTM, CDR2 ANQGSEA. This CDR3 spans 16 amino acids.

The table lists this clone with a count of one. This chain connects TRBV5-1 to TRBJ2-3, with TRBD2 matching over 10 bases. The V and J ends lost 4 bases and 4 bases, in that order; junction bases with no gene match: 9. The CDR3 is 16 residues long. The V gene's germline CDR1 is SGHRS and CDR2 YFSETQ. The CDR3 loop is CASSPLAGGGADTQYF. CDR3 sequence (DNA): TGCGCCAGCAGCCCTTTAGCGGGGGGTGGTGCAGATACGCAGTATTTT.

The chain employs TRBV11-2 and TRBJ1-6; unclear D gene. The CDR3 has 13 amino acids. Looked up from germline, CDR1 is SGHAT and CDR2 is FQNNGV. The germline V and J ends were trimmed by 0 bases and 10 bases, with 7 bases remaining between them. CDR3 sequence (DNA): TGTGCCAGCAGCTTAGAGGTGGCCTCACCCCTCCACTTT. Translation gives CASSLEVASPLHF. Full variable domain (outside the CDR3, taken from reference TRBV11-2 and TRBJ1-6): EAGVAQSPRYKIIEKRQSVAFWCNPISGHATLYWYQQILGQGPKLLIQFQNNGVVDDSQLPKDRFSAERLKGVDSTLKIQPAKLEDSAVYLCASSLEVASPLHFGNGTRLTVT.

This chain links TRBV28 with TRBJ1-2; D may be TRBD1 (5 bases). Germline values: CDR1 MDHEN, CDR2 SYDVKM. The CDR3 is made up of 15 amino acids. Deletions cut 7 bases from V and 1 base from J, with 16 bases between. CDR3 in DNA: TGTGCCAGCAAGGCAGGGATTCGCCATAACTATGGCTACACCTTC. It translates to CASKAGIRHNYGYTF.

With regard to this clone: A read error is possible here, since a much larger clone lies one base away. The chain joins TRBV5-6 to TRBJ1-1, with unresolved D. Looked up from germline, CDR1 is SGHDT and CDR2 is YYEEEE. The CDR3 runs to 12 residues. V lost 5 bases to trimming and J lost 1 base, with 6 bases between them. CDR3 nucleotide sequence: TGTGCCAGCAGGCGAACGAACACTGAAGCTTTCTTT. Its translation: CASRRTNTEAFF.

The V call is TRBV6-1, the J call TRBJ2-1; D is unresolved. Trimming took off 2 bases at V and 8 bases at J, with 16 bases between the two ends. Germline values: CDR1 MNHNS, CDR2 SASEGT. The CDR3 consists of 15 residues. Here the CDR3 reads CASSELRGSNDEQFF. The CDR3 coding sequence is TGTGCCAGCAGTGAACTGCGCGGCAGCAACGATGAGCAGTTCTTC.

This clone was seen just once. This chain uses TRBV10-2 with TRBJ2-7, with D uncertain. V dropped 0 bases and J dropped 2 bases, with 2 bases sitting between them. The CDR3 covers 12 residues. Germline V gene data show CDR1 as WSHSY and CDR2 as SAAADI. The chain's CDR3 is CASSESTYEQYF. The CDR3 nucleotides are TGCGCCAGCAGTGAGTCGACCTACGAGCAGTACTTC.

The chain recombines TRBV7-2 with TRBJ2-2; D not certain. This CDR3 comprises 12 residues. V gave up 5 bases and J gave up 10 bases, with 11 bases separating them. Germline CDR1 and CDR2: SGHTA and FQGNSA. CDR3: CASSATKKELFF. The CDR3 DNA is TGTGCCAGCAGCGCCACTAAGAAGGAGCTGTTTTTT.

The chain employs TRBV29-1 and TRBJ1-5; D is uncertain. V shed 5 bases and J shed 6 bases, with 8 bases lying between them. The CDR3 has 11 residues. CDR1 and CDR2 from the germline V gene are SQVTM and ANQGSEA. The CDR3 loop reads CSVSGPQPQHF. CDR3 DNA: TGCAGCGTTTCGGGTCCTCAGCCCCAGCATTTT.

V usage is TRBV29-1 and J usage is TRBJ2-7; 7 bases match TRBD1. V was pared by 3 bases and J by 6 bases, with 8 bases of the junction left unmatched. The CDR3 runs 13 residues. The V gene's germline CDR1 is SQVTM and CDR2 ANQGSEA. As DNA, the CDR3 is TGCAGCGTTGATGGCAGGGGGATAGGCGAGCAGTACTTC. This codes for CSVDGRGIGEQYF.

This clone occurred a few times. V and J are TRBV28 and TRBJ1-1, with TRBD1 matching over 8 bases. Trimming cost V 1 base and J 8 bases; bases outside gene matches: 3. The CDR3 is 13 residues long. CDR1 MDHEN and CDR2 SYDVKM come from the germline V gene. CDR3 sequence (DNA): TGTGCCAGCAGTTTATTCGCAGGGGGCGAAGCTTTCTTT. It encodes CASSLFAGGEAFF.

This chain joins TRBV7-2 and TRBJ1-6, with 11 positions matching TRBD1. Germline loops: CDR1 SGHTA, CDR2 FQGNSA. The junction had 3 bases not matched to a gene; V was cut back by 4 bases and J by 10 bases. This CDR3 comprises 14 residues. The CDR3 sequence: CASSWDRGVSPLHF. In nucleotides, the CDR3 is TGTGCCAGCAGCTGGGACAGGGGGGTATCACCCCTCCACTTT.

The chain links TRBV6-6 to TRBJ2-5, with a possible D match to TRBD2 (6 bases). This CDR3 has 11 amino acids. In germline, CDR1 is MNHNY, CDR2 SVGAGI (reference sequence). The V gene lost 9 bases and the J gene lost 5 bases, with 10 bases spanning the gap. CDR3 nucleotide sequence: TGTGCCAGTGCGGGGAGGGAGACCCAGTACTTC. Protein sequence: CASAGRETQYF.

This clone was detected only a few times. The chain employs TRBV29-1 and TRBJ1-2; unclear D gene. CDR1 is SQVTM, CDR2 ANQGSEA, per germline. This CDR3 is built from 11 residues. Deletions cut 5 bases from V and 9 bases from J, with 13 bases between. The CDR3 sequence: CSVHHNMSYTF. CDR3 nucleotide sequence: TGCAGCGTTCACCATAATATGAGCTACACCTTC. Filled out from reference TRBV29-1 and TRBJ1-2, the complete variable domain reads SAVISQKPSRDICQRGTSLTIQCQVDSQVTMMFWYRQQPGQSLTLIATANQGSEATYESGFVIDKFPISRPNLTFSTLTVSNMSPEDSSIYLCSVHHNMSYTFGSGTRLTVV.